Below are 11 T cell receptor beta chains sequenced from a single sample in a study of blood T cell repertoires in COVID-19. The assay was immunoSEQ multiplex PCR, and TCRdb's table has in-frame clones only and misses some. Of 95,000 to 100,000 clones detected, more than 80% appear once; the ten largest clones hold approximately 25%. Sequencing was done on a sample of peripheral blood. These receptors all stem from a human donor in a cohort sampled during active COVID-19.

This rearrangement joins TRBV19 to TRBJ1-6, with a weak D call TRBD1 (6 bases). Germline V gene sequence: CDR1 LNHDA, CDR2 SQIVND (reference sequence). The CDR3 length is 18 residues. V lost 7 bases and J 5 bases, leaving 24 bases between the germline ends. The DNA for the CDR3 is TGTGCCAGTACCGCCTCCCCCACAGGGCGCCTGGATAATTCACCCCTCCACTTT. Amino acids: CASTASPTGRLDNSPLHF.

The sample holds a few counts of this clone. The chain joins TRBV7-9 to TRBJ2-3; 8 bases are shared with TRBD2. V lost 4 bases, J lost 6 bases, and 9 bases stayed unmatched. Germline V lookup: CDR1 SEHNR, CDR2 FQNEAQ (reference sequence). There are 15 residues in the CDR3. The CDR3 bases are TGTGCCAGCAGCTCCCAGGGAGCGGGGGTTGATACGCAGTATTTT. This gives the protein CASSSQGAGVDTQYF.

This rearrangement joins TRBV19 to TRBJ2-3; a possible D gene is TRBD1 (6 bases). The length of the CDR3 is 16 residues. Germline assignment: CDR1 LNHDA and CDR2 SQIVND (reference sequence). The V gene lost 4 bases and the J gene lost 1 base, with 15 bases spanning the gap. CDR3 bases: TGTGCCAGTAGTACTACCGGGACAAGGGGCACAGATACGCAGTATTTT. Protein sequence: CASSTTGTRGTDTQYF.

The genes are TRBV19 and TRBJ1-1; D perhaps matches TRBD1 (5 bases). The V gene's germline CDR1 is LNHDA and CDR2 SQIVND (reference sequence). This CDR3 is built from 14 residues. V was cut by 5 bases and J by 10 bases, with 20 bases left in between. The CDR3 region has the DNA TGTGCCAGTAGTTCCTCAGGGTCCACTATGAGAGCTTTCTTT. Its protein product is CASSSSGSTMRAFF.

This clone was detected only once. V gene TRBV18 combines with J gene TRBJ2-1, with 11 bases aligning to TRBD2. The germline CDR1 and CDR2 sequences are KGHSH and LQKENI. This CDR3 has 16 amino acids. The V gene end was trimmed by 2 bases and the J gene end by 6 bases; junction bases not matched to a gene: 6. The CDR3 here is CASSPILAGASNEQFF. The CDR3 coding sequence is TGTGCCAGCTCACCAATACTAGCGGGAGCGAGCAATGAGCAGTTCTTC.

This chain links TRBV10-3 with TRBJ2-7; D might be TRBD2 (5 bases). This CDR3 is 16 amino acids long. Germline V gene data show CDR1 as ENHRY and CDR2 as SYGVKD. Deletions cut 4 bases from V and 3 bases from J, with 19 bases between. The CDR3 nucleotides read TGTGCCATCAGTGCCCCAACTACCCTGAGCGGCTACGAGCAGTACTTC. Translated, it gives CAISAPTTLSGYEQYF.

Only one count was recorded for this clone. This chain connects TRBV9 to TRBJ2-7; 7 bases line up with TRBD1. After removal of 3 bases from V and 2 bases from J, the junction contained 8 bases not matched to a gene. The CDR3 runs 15 residues. The V gene's germline CDR1 is SGDLS and CDR2 YYNGEE. CDR3 coding DNA: TGTGCCAGCAGCGCCCACCGGGACAGTACCTACGAGCAGTACTTC. Translation: CASSAHRDSTYEQYF. Variable domain in full (rest from reference TRBV9 and TRBJ2-7): DSGVTQTPKHLITATGQRVTLRCSPRSGDLSVYWYQQSLDQGLQFLIQYYNGEERAKGNILERFSAQQFPDLHSELNLSSLELGDSALYFCASSAHRDSTYEQYFGPGTRLTVT.

The gene calls are TRBV3-1 (or the pseudogene TRBV3-2) and TRBJ1-4; D possibly corresponds to TRBD1 (5 bases). The germline V gene encodes CDR1 LGHDT and CDR2 YNNKEL (reference sequence). CDR3 size: 13 residues. V was pared by 3 bases and J by 13 bases, with 15 bases between. The CDR3 nucleotides read TGTGCCAGCAGCCAGGCTCCAGACAGAGCACTGTTTTTT. Amino acids: CASSQAPDRALFF.

The table lists this clone with a few counts. The chain is built from TRBV6-5 and TRBJ1-1; D possibly corresponds to TRBD1 (6 bases). CDR1 and CDR2 (germline): MNHEY, SVGAGI. The V and J ends lost 11 bases and 1 base respectively, with 8 bases between them. The CDR3 runs 11 residues. The CDR3, as DNA: TGTGCCGGACAGCAGAACACTGAAGCTTTCTTT. This encodes CAGQQNTEAFF.

The V gene is TRBV19, the J gene TRBJ1-2; D gene unclear. This CDR3 is built from 13 residues. The germline gives CDR1 LNHDA, CDR2 SQIVND (reference sequence). The V and J ends lost 5 bases and 1 base respectively, with 8 bases between them. Here the CDR3 reads CASSPPVNYGYTF. CDR3 in DNA: TGTGCCAGTAGTCCACCAGTTAACTATGGCTACACCTTC.

The CDR3 reads CASTKTSGAHGELFF. CDR3 nucleotide sequence: TGTGCCAGCACTAAGACTAGCGGGGCCCACGGGGAGCTGTTTTTT. The rearrangement links TRBV6-5 to TRBJ2-2; 11 bases align to TRBD2. There are 15 residues in the CDR3. V gave up 7 bases and J gave up 7 bases; unmatched junction bases: 8. Germline CDR1 and CDR2: MNHEY and SVGAGI.